The next 32 T cell receptor beta chains were all read from a single sample in a study of T cell responses to AZD1222 COVID-19 vaccine. Assay: immunoSEQ multiplex PCR; the TCRdb copy retains only in-frame clones and omits some. The data show about 190,000 clones, more than 75% seen once. This specimen consisted of peripheral blood, obtained on day 0 of AZD1222 vaccination. The receptors stem from an adult in good health.

The J gene is TRBJ2-7, the V gene TRBV11-2; a weak D match, TRBD1 (6 bases). Germline V gives CDR1 SGHAT, CDR2 FQNNGV. V lost 3 bases and J 5 bases, leaving 17 bases between the germline ends. There are 15 residues in the CDR3. CDR3 bases: TGTGCCAGCAGCTTTTGGGGGTACGCAGGGGACGAGCAGTACTTC. It specifies CASSFWGYAGDEQYF.

This chain links TRBV27 with TRBJ1-2; D unclear. Between the trimmed V and J ends, which lost 0 bases and 8 bases, there was a span of 13 bases. Germline loops: CDR1 MNHEY, CDR2 SMNVEV (reference sequence). The CDR3 contains 14 residues. As DNA, the CDR3 is TGTGCCAGCAGTTTATCTGGGCCAGGCCGGGGCTACACCTTC. This gives the protein CASSLSGPGRGYTF.

This clone was detected only a few times. The chain has TRBV4-2 and TRBJ2-5; 7 bases are shared with TRBD2. Trimming removed 0 bases from V and 5 bases from J; junction bases left unmatched: 6. The length of the CDR3 is 15 residues. Germline CDR1 and CDR2: LGHNA and YNFKEQ. CDR3 protein: CASSQEWGEGETQYF. CDR3 DNA sequence: TGTGCCAGCAGCCAAGAATGGGGGGAGGGGGAGACCCAGTACTTC.

This rearrangement joins TRBV5-1 to TRBJ1-2; 7 nucleotides match TRBD1. The CDR3 runs to 13 residues. Germline V gives CDR1 SGHRS, CDR2 YFSETQ. Losses at the gene ends were 9 bases for V and 5 bases for J; bases not matched to a gene: 10. CDR3 DNA sequence: TGCGCCATCCCCGGACAGGCGAAATATGGCTACACCTTC. Its translation: CAIPGQAKYGYTF.

The chain is built from TRBV11-2 and TRBJ1-2; unclear D gene. This CDR3 has 14 amino acids. Trimming stripped 1 base from V and 2 bases from J, with 8 bases between. Germline lookup yields CDR1 SGHAT and CDR2 FQNNGV. Written as DNA, the CDR3 is TGTGCCAGCAGCTTAGGGACGGCAAACTATGGCTACACCTTC. This encodes CASSLGTANYGYTF.

J is TRBJ2-1 and V is TRBV27; the D is unclear. CDR3 length: 13 residues. Germline-derived CDR1 and CDR2 are MNHEY and SMNVEV (reference sequence). Trimming stripped 7 bases from V and 8 bases from J, with 15 bases between. The DNA for the CDR3 is TGTGCCAGCACCCCCGACGGTCGGCATGAGCAGTTCTTC. It is translated as CASTPDGRHEQFF.

The CDR3 DNA is TGTGCCAGCAGGACAGGGAGGTACGAGCAGTACTTC. Protein product: CASRTGRYEQYF. The chain employs TRBV6-5 and TRBJ2-7; a weak D match, TRBD1 (7 bases). The germline CDR1 and CDR2 sequences are MNHEY and SVGAGI. V was trimmed by 6 bases and J by 4 bases, leaving 10 bases between them. The CDR3 has 12 amino acids.

V gene TRBV25-1 combines with J gene TRBJ1-2; D unresolved. V was clipped by 3 bases and J by 1 base, with 9 bases between them. Germline V CDR1 and CDR2: MGHDK, SYGVNS. This CDR3 spans 14 amino acids. The CDR3 reads CASSENPVNYGYTF. CDR3 coding DNA: TGTGCCAGCAGTGAGAATCCCGTTAACTATGGCTACACCTTC.

The chain uses TRBV2 and TRBJ1-2, with D maybe TRBD1 (5 bases). Trimming shortened V by 7 bases and J by 14 bases, and 17 bases separated the two germline ends. CDR3 length: 11 residues. Germline lookup yields CDR1 SNHLY and CDR2 FYNNEI. CDR3: CASTEEGTRTF. Written as DNA, the CDR3 is TGTGCCAGCACCGAGGAGGGGACGCGGACCTTC.

The J gene is TRBJ1-1, the V gene TRBV7-6; the D gene is possibly TRBD1 (5 bases). This CDR3 is built from 16 residues. The germline CDR1 and CDR2 sequences are SGHVS and FNYEAQ. V was clipped by 7 bases and J by 1 base, with 19 bases between them. The CDR3: CASIRMRGERNTEAFF. The CDR3 DNA follows: TGTGCCAGCATCAGAATGAGGGGAGAGAGGAACACTGAAGCTTTCTTT.

This chain links TRBV28 with TRBJ1-3, with D maybe TRBD1 (6 bases). This CDR3 spans 17 amino acids. Per the germline V gene, CDR1 is MDHEN and CDR2 is SYDVKM. V was clipped by 2 bases and J by 1 base, with 15 bases between them. As DNA, the CDR3 is TGTGCCAGCAGTTTACCCCAGGGGATCGGTTCTGGAAACACCATATATTTT. The encoded protein is CASSLPQGIGSGNTIYF.

This rearrangement joins TRBV4-3 to TRBJ1-5; maybe TRBD1 (5 bases). Deletions cut 0 bases from V and 3 bases from J, with 9 bases between. The germline V gene has CDR1 LGHNA and CDR2 YSLEER. The CDR3 contains 15 residues. The CDR3 DNA follows: TGCGCCAGCAGCCAAGAATCAGGGAACAATCAGCCCCAGCATTTT. Its translation is CASSQESGNNQPQHF.

The DNA for the CDR3 is TGTGCCAGCAGTGAATTGGGACAGGGTGGTTCGTCACCCCTCCACTTT. Translation gives CASSELGQGGSSPLHF. The chain joins TRBV25-1 to TRBJ1-6, with 9 bases identical to TRBD1. Per germline, CDR1 MGHDK and CDR2 SYGVNS. Germline trimming cut 1 base from V and 10 bases from J; bases unmatched to any gene: 8. This CDR3 comprises 16 residues.

The CDR3 is CASRFSRSRIPSNEQYF. In nucleotides, the CDR3 is TGTGCAAGTCGCTTCTCCCGCTCTCGGATTCCGTCTAACGAGCAGTACTTC. The chain combines TRBV12-2 with TRBJ2-7. TRBV12-2 is a listed pseudogene. The CDR3 extends over 17 amino acids.

The chain employs TRBV14 and TRBJ2-1; D gene ambiguous. Germline values: CDR1 SGHDN, CDR2 FVKESK. V lost 4 bases and J lost 3, with 4 bases in between. CDR3 length equals 12 residues. The CDR3 coding sequence is TGTGCCAGCAGCCCTCGCTACAATGAGCAGTTCTTC. Translating gives CASSPRYNEQFF.

CDR3 DNA sequence: TGTGCCAGCAGGACACTAGGATACAATGAGCAGTTCTTC. The encoded protein is CASRTLGYNEQFF. The J gene is TRBJ2-1, the V gene TRBV27; the D gene is possibly TRBD2 (5 bases). The ends were cut back, 6 bases at V and 4 bases at J, with 10 bases in the middle. The CDR3 has 13 residues. Looked up from germline, CDR1 is MNHEY and CDR2 is SMNVEV (reference sequence).

This chain joins TRBV7-9 and TRBJ2-2; TRBD2 matches at 8 bases. The V gene end was trimmed by 5 bases and the J gene end by 2 bases; junction bases not matched to a gene: 4. The CDR3 loop spans 15 amino acids. Germline CDR1 is SEHNR and CDR2 is FQNEAQ (reference sequence). The CDR3 DNA sequence: TGTGCCAGCAGCCCGGGACTAGTTAACACCGGGGAGCTGTTTTTT. Translated: CASSPGLVNTGELFF.

The chain joins TRBV9 to TRBJ2-7; D is undetermined. The ends were cut back, 4 bases at V and 0 bases at J, with 2 bases in the middle. The CDR3 has 11 residues. Germline assignment: CDR1 SGDLS and CDR2 YYNGEE. This chain's CDR3 is CASSFSYEQYF. The CDR3 nucleotides are TGTGCCAGCAGCTTCTCCTACGAGCAGTACTTC.

This chain links TRBV15 with TRBJ1-1; no reliable D call. Germline-derived CDR1 and CDR2 are LNHNV and YYDKDF (reference sequence). CDR3 size: 15 residues. Trimming took off 0 bases at V and 1 base at J, with 9 bases between the two ends. Here the CDR3 DNA reads TGTGCCACCAGCAGAGATCCCAACAGGAACACTGAAGCTTTCTTT. It codes for CATSRDPNRNTEAFF.

The rearrangement uses TRBV7-9 and TRBJ1-1, with D hard to call. This CDR3 is 13 amino acids long. Between the trimmed V and J ends, which lost 2 bases and 1 base, there was a span of 5 bases. Germline-derived CDR1 and CDR2 are SEHNR and FQNEAQ (reference sequence). The CDR3 DNA follows: TGTGCCAGCAGCTTAATGGAGAACACTGAAGCTTTCTTT. Protein sequence: CASSLMENTEAFF.

The genes are TRBV27 and TRBJ1-1, with D unclear. The CDR3 sequence is 12 residues long. Germline values: CDR1 MNHEY, CDR2 SMNVEV (reference sequence). V lost 4 bases, J lost 5 bases, and 8 bases lay in between. In DNA form, the CDR3 reads TGTGCCAGCAGTTCCGGACGGACTGAAGCTTTCTTT. Its protein is CASSSGRTEAFF.

The CDR3 sequence: CASSELPARGNQPQHF. CDR3 coding DNA: TGTGCCAGCAGTGAATTGCCTGCCCGGGGGAATCAGCCCCAGCATTTT. V gene TRBV2 combines with J gene TRBJ1-5, with D possibly matching TRBD1 (5 bases). This CDR3 is 16 amino acids long. Trimming took off 2 bases at V and 4 bases at J, with 15 bases between the two ends. Germline CDR1 and CDR2: SNHLY and FYNNEI.

The chain links TRBV6-5 to TRBJ1-1; TRBD1 might be the D (5 bases). This CDR3 region has 14 residues. Germline-derived CDR1 and CDR2 are MNHEY and SVGAGI. With 7 bases removed from V and 0 bases from J, the gap between germline ends came to 12 bases. The CDR3 here is CASMIHRMNTEAFF. In nucleotides, the CDR3 is TGTGCCAGCATGATTCACAGGATGAACACTGAAGCTTTCTTT.

This clone has just a few counts. The rearrangement links TRBV10-3 to TRBJ1-1; 7 bases align to TRBD1. The V and J ends lost 2 bases and 4 bases, in that order; junction bases with no gene match: 4. CDR1 and CDR2 (germline): ENHRY, SYGVKD. The CDR3 extends over 14 amino acids. The CDR3 nucleotides are TGTGCCATCAGTGAGGGGGACAGCCTCACTGAAGCTTTCTTT. It translates to CAISEGDSLTEAFF.

This sequence joins TRBV6-6 and TRBJ2-7, with 7 nucleotides matching TRBD1. The CDR3 length is 15 residues. CDR1 is MNHNY, CDR2 SVGAGI, per germline (reference sequence). V shed 0 bases and J 4 bases; nucleotides not matched to a gene: 6. The CDR3 is CASSYSPTGDYEQYF. The CDR3 nucleotides are TGTGCCAGCAGTTACTCGCCTACAGGGGATTACGAGCAGTACTTC.

The chain uses TRBV7-8 and TRBJ2-7; 9 positions agree with TRBD2. J was trimmed by 4 bases and V by 9 bases; bases with no gene match: 7. Germline V CDR1 and CDR2: SGHVS, FQNEAQ. CDR3 size: 13 residues. CDR3 residues: CASNGGGEYEQYF. CDR3 coding DNA: TGTGCCAGTAACGGCGGGGGGGAGTACGAGCAGTACTTC.

The V and J genes are TRBV14 and TRBJ1-1; 7 bases are a match to TRBD1. The V gene end was trimmed by 3 bases and the J gene end by 1 base; junction bases not matched to a gene: 5. Germline lookup yields CDR1 SGHDN and CDR2 FVKESK. This CDR3 contains 15 residues. CDR3 coding DNA: TGTGCCAGCAGCCACCGGACAGGAGCGAACACTGAAGCTTTCTTT. It codes for CASSHRTGANTEAFF. The variable domain in full, with the rest retrieved from reference TRBV14 and TRBJ1-1, is EAGVTQFPSHSVIEKGQTVTLRCDPISGHDNLYWYRRVMGKEIKFLLHFVKESKQDESGMPNNRFLAERTGGTYSTLKVQPAELEDSGVYFCASSHRTGANTEAFFGQGTRLTVV.

The chain combines TRBV6-5 with TRBJ1-2; D gene unclear. CDR3 size: 13 residues. Looked up from germline, CDR1 is MNHEY and CDR2 is SVGAGI. The V gene lost 6 bases and the J gene lost 3 bases, with 11 bases spanning the gap. CDR3 sequence: CASRDGRDYGYTF. Here the CDR3 DNA reads TGTGCCAGCAGGGATGGACGAGACTATGGCTACACCTTC.

This chain joins TRBV28 and TRBJ2-1; D unresolved. CDR1 MDHEN and CDR2 SYDVKM come from the germline V gene. Trimming left V 7 bases short and J 0 bases short, with 10 bases between. The CDR3 totals 14 residues. The CDR3 nucleotides are TGTGCCAGCAAGCTCGGTAACTCCTACAATGAGCAGTTCTTC. Its protein product is CASKLGNSYNEQFF.

This chain uses TRBV6-6 with TRBJ1-3; no firm D call. CDR1 MNHNY and CDR2 SVGAGI come from the germline V gene (reference sequence). This CDR3 has 15 amino acids. The ends were cut back, 4 bases at V and 2 bases at J, with 12 bases in the middle. Here the CDR3 DNA reads TGTGCCAGCAGTTCCCCCAGTTTGGCTGGAAACACCATATATTTT. Protein product: CASSSPSLAGNTIYF.

This chain links TRBV18 with TRBJ1-1; D might be TRBD1 (6 bases). CDR1 is KGHSH and CDR2 is LQKENI in the germline V gene. The CDR3 length is 17 residues. Trimming left V 4 bases short and J 3 bases short, with 21 bases between. In DNA, the CDR3 is TGTGCCAGCTCACGCTGGTTGGGGGCGGCGGGGGACACTGAAGCTTTCTTT. This codes for CASSRWLGAAGDTEAFF. The complete variable domain, with remaining parts taken from reference TRBV18 and TRBJ1-1, reads NAGVMQNPRHLVRRRGQEARLRCSPMKGHSHVYWYRQLPEEGLKFMVYLQKENIIDESGMPKERFSAEFPKEGPSILRIQQVVRGDSAAYFCASSRWLGAAGDTEAFFGQGTRLTVV.

To note about this clone: A read error may account for a junction end that differs from germline. This sequence joins TRBV2 and TRBJ2-7, with TRBD1 matching over 8 bases. This CDR3 has 16 residues. Germline V CDR1 and CDR2: SNHLY, FYNNEI. CDR3 loop: CVSSELSGQGGGEQYF. The CDR3 region has the DNA TGTGTCAGCAGTGAATTGAGTGGACAGGGAGGAGGCGAGCAGTACTTC.